This TCR beta chain was observed in a study of human T cells and chemical hapten exposure. Overall study context: Readings were taken at 6 days from patch tests that had applied 0.01% DPC to the upper back. Notes on the study in general: Expanded TCRs formed significantly more large CDR3 similarity clusters than controls. TCRs exceeding 1 in 1000 frequency stayed unchanged with DPC sensitization.

As the library was built, unique molecular identifiers were attached to individual cDNA molecules. Each CDR3 protein gets one entry after TCRdb re-called the RACE reads with MiXCR. Of 180,000 or so distinct CDR3 sequences in the sample, more than 25% were seen once. Time point defined: pre-sensitization, week 0. Treatment defined: therapeutic diphenylcyclopropenone sensitization with weekly scalp DPC. As concerns this clonotype: Its target is unknown.

Sequenced here: whole blood, sampled in connection with sensitization to the hapten diphenylcyclopropenone (DPC). The TCR was taken from a woman in her 30s with alopecia areata. Some clones in this sample may be carry-over from other donors' samples.

This CDR3 reads CASSQAHEQYF. CDR3 nucleotide sequence: TGTGCCAGCAGCCAAGCCCACGAGCAGTACTTC. The chain joins TRBV3-1 to TRBJ2-7; D gene uncertain. CDR3 length: 11 amino acids. V lost 1 base and J 5 bases, leaving 3 bases between the germline ends. The V gene's germline CDR1 is LGHDT and CDR2 YNNKEL (reference sequence).